The 15 T cell receptor beta chains reported below all come from one sample, sequenced in a study of response to subunit inactivated influenza vaccine. In TCRdb, the RT-PCR reads were re-called with MiXCR into one record per CDR3 protein. The sample includes hundreds of thousands of distinct CDR3 sequences, approximately 12% of them seen just once. The sample in question was PBMCs from blood, obtained on the day of vaccination. These receptors came from a man between 50 and 59 years old who received an inactivated influenza vaccine.

This clonotype has ten or more counts. The chain couples TRBV4-3 to TRBJ2-2; D not certain. Germline V gene sequence: CDR1 LGHNA, CDR2 YSLEER. The CDR3 runs to 13 residues. V gave up 3 bases and J gave up 7 bases, with 9 bases separating them. The DNA for the CDR3 is TGCGCCAGCAGCCAGACCCTTGGCGGGGAGCTGTTTTTT. Its translation is CASSQTLGGELFF.

This clonotype appeared a few times. The rearrangement joins TRBV12-3 or TRBV12-4 to TRBJ2-3; 9 bases line up with TRBD2. CDR3 length: 17 amino acids. The V gene end was trimmed by 5 bases and the J gene end by 1 base; junction bases not matched to a gene: 10. CDR3 in DNA: TGTGCCAGCAGTCCCGGGGTGTCTAGCGGGGGCACAGATACGCAGTATTTT. Protein sequence: CASSPGVSSGGTDTQYF.

V and J are TRBV7-6 and TRBJ2-4, with unresolved D. Trimming took 1 base from V and 0 from J, leaving 4 bases between them. Looked up from germline, CDR1 is SGHVS and CDR2 is FNYEAQ. This CDR3 region has 14 residues. CDR3 DNA sequence: TGTGCCAGCAGCTTAGAGATAGCCAAAAACATTCAGTACTTC. This translates into CASSLEIAKNIQYF.

The sample holds many counts of this clonotype. The chain couples TRBV20-1 to TRBJ2-5, with D tentatively TRBD2 (6 bases). Per the germline V gene, CDR1 is DFQATT and CDR2 is SNEGSKA (reference sequence). Trimming stripped 2 bases from V and 5 bases from J, with 9 bases between. This CDR3 comprises 12 residues. The CDR3 here is CSARQGGETQYF. CDR3 coding DNA: TGCAGTGCTAGACAGGGAGGCGAGACCCAGTACTTC.

This clonotype has a handful of counts. The J gene is TRBJ1-1, the V gene TRBV5-1, with D maybe TRBD1 (5 bases). The CDR3 extends over 13 amino acids. Trimming pared 0 bases from V and 3 bases from J, leaving 6 bases between. Germline V gene data show CDR1 as SGHRS and CDR2 as YFSETQ. The CDR3, as DNA: TGCGCCAGCAGCTTGGTGACAGACACTGAAGCTTTCTTT. It translates to CASSLVTDTEAFF.

This clonotype has more than one count but fewer than ten. This rearrangement joins TRBV15 to TRBJ1-5; no reliable D call. The germline V gene has CDR1 LNHNV and CDR2 YYDKDF (reference sequence). The CDR3 has 14 residues. V lost 5 bases to trimming and J lost 0 bases, with 8 bases between them. CDR3 protein: CATSERFSNQPQHF. The DNA of the CDR3 is TGTGCCACCAGCGAGAGGTTTAGCAATCAGCCCCAGCATTTT.

This clonotype was observed a handful of times. The chain couples TRBV19 to TRBJ1-5; the match to TRBD1 covers 8 bases. The CDR3 is 14 amino acids. V lost 3 bases and J lost 3; bases outside the gene matches: 1. Germline V CDR1 and CDR2: LNHDA, SQIVND (reference sequence). CDR3 bases: TGTGCCAGTAGTATGGGACAGGCCAATCAGCCCCAGCATTTT. Its translation: CASSMGQANQPQHF.

The chain is built from TRBV7-2 and TRBJ2-1; TRBD1 might be the D (6 bases). The CDR3 totals 14 residues. Germline CDR1 SGHTA, CDR2 FQGNSA. Trimming removed 5 bases at V and 8 bases at J, with 16 bases between. CDR3 in DNA: TGTGCCAGCAGCGGATGGGACAAGGAATATGAGCAGTTCTTC. Translated: CASSGWDKEYEQFF.

This clonotype was observed a handful of times. The V gene is TRBV28, the J gene TRBJ1-5; the D gene is possibly TRBD1 (5 bases). The length of the CDR3 is 18 residues. V was cut by 3 bases and J by 0 bases, with 18 bases left in between. From germline, CDR1 is MDHEN and CDR2 SYDVKM. The CDR3 sequence: CASSFWGSASYSNQPQHF. The CDR3, as DNA: TGTGCCAGCAGTTTTTGGGGGTCAGCCTCATATAGCAATCAGCCCCAGCATTTT.

The chain employs TRBV15 and TRBJ2-7; the D is unclear. From germline, CDR1 is LNHNV and CDR2 YYDKDF (reference sequence). V gave up 5 bases and J gave up 5 bases, with 22 bases separating them. CDR3 length: 16 residues. The CDR3 is CATSGVLQLVRHEQYF. The CDR3 nucleotides are TGTGCCACCAGCGGGGTATTGCAGCTAGTTAGACACGAGCAGTACTTC.

At least ten counts were recorded for this clonotype. The rearrangement uses TRBV7-9 and TRBJ2-2; D unresolved. Per germline, CDR1 SEHNR and CDR2 FQNEAQ (reference sequence). Trimming took 1 base from V and 4 from J, leaving 7 bases between them. The CDR3 spans 14 residues. The CDR3 DNA reads as TGTGCCAGCAGCTTAGTTATTGGCACCGGGGAGCTGTTTTTT. It is translated as CASSLVIGTGELFF.

This clonotype showed up just once. The chain combines TRBV7-2 with TRBJ2-7; no reliable D call. The CDR3 has 13 amino acids. Germline V lookup: CDR1 SGHTA, CDR2 FQGNSA. The ends were cut back, 4 bases at V and 3 bases at J, with 10 bases in the middle. CDR3 region: CASSYGVYYEQYF. For the CDR3, the DNA is TGTGCCAGCAGCTACGGAGTTTACTACGAGCAGTACTTC. The full variable domain, rest sourced from reference TRBV7-2 and TRBJ2-7, is GAGVSQSPSNKVTEKGKDVELRCDPISGHTALYWYRQSLGQGLEFLIYFQGNSAPDKSGLPSDRFSAERTGGSVSTLTIQRTQQEDSAVYLCASSYGVYYEQYFGPGTRLTVT.

In nucleotides, the CDR3 is TGTGCCAGCAGCCCCATGGCAGGGGGCGCACCCTCTGGGGCCAACGTCCTGACTTTC. This gives the protein CASSPMAGGAPSGANVLTF. The V and J genes are TRBV11-2 and TRBJ2-6, with TRBD1 matching 8 bases. V shed 5 bases and J 0 bases; nucleotides not matched to a gene: 12. The CDR3 length is 19 residues. The V gene's germline CDR1 is SGHAT and CDR2 FQNNGV.

This clonotype has a count of ten or more. This chain uses TRBV28 with TRBJ2-6; D is ambiguous. Trimming cost V 7 bases and J 0 bases, with 10 bases left between them. The length of the CDR3 is 15 residues. CDR1 and CDR2 from the germline V gene are MDHEN and SYDVKM. The CDR3 loop reads CASTDGRSGANVLTF. The CDR3 region has the DNA TGTGCCAGCACTGACGGACGCTCTGGGGCCAACGTCCTGACTTTC.

This chain joins TRBV27 and TRBJ2-1; possibly TRBD2 for D (6 bases). The ends were cut back, 2 bases at V and 5 bases at J, with 13 bases in the middle. The germline V gene encodes CDR1 MNHEY and CDR2 SMNVEV (reference sequence). The CDR3 has 15 amino acids. The DNA for the CDR3 is TGTGCCAGCAGTTTAACGGGACTGGTTCACAATGAGCAGTTCTTC. This gives the protein CASSLTGLVHNEQFF.